This TCR beta chain stems from a study of human T cells and chemical hapten exposure. Study overall: Alopecia universalis, totalis or areata was present in patients who were mostly female.

The time point was: patch test 2, 6 weeks after DPC sensitization. This sample's treatment: therapeutic diphenylcyclopropenone sensitization with weekly scalp DPC. The library tagged each cDNA molecule with unique molecular identifiers. TCRdb reprocessed the RACE reads via MiXCR and lists one record per CDR3 protein. The top ten hold 1.2% to 1.5% of the sample, which has 110,000 to 150,000 distinct CDR3 sequences, about 10% seen once. Between the trimmed V and J ends, which lost 6 bases and 4 bases, there was a span of 9 bases. Germline values: CDR1 DFQATT, CDR2 SNEGSKA (reference sequence). The length of the CDR3 is 11 residues. This clonotype was recorded at least ten times.

The chain employs TRBV20-1 and TRBJ1-1, with D tentatively TRBD1 (5 bases). This material consisted of whole blood, taken in connection with sensitization to the hapten diphenylcyclopropenone (DPC). This TCR came from a woman aged 45-60 years with alopecia areata. Some clones in this sample may be carry-over from other donors' samples. The CDR3 region has the DNA TGCAGTGCGACAGAGCCCACTGAAGCTTTCTTT. It is translated as CSATEPTEAFF.